These T cell receptor beta chains were read from a single sample in a study of T cells in Graves' hyperthyroidism and ophthalmopathy. TCRdb used MiXCR to reprocess the multiplex PCR reads, holding one entry per CDR3 protein. This sample has hundreds of thousands of distinct CDR3 sequences, with approximately 14% found just once. Sequenced sample: blood. All receptors derive from a man aged 18 to 35 with Graves' ophthalmopathy. Both conserved end residues are part of each CDR3. D genes are given only for firm matches. Clone size is given for some rows only: seen once, a few or many times, or a class if the clone is expanded.

D gene	V gene	clone size	J gene	CDR3 protein	CDR3 DNA
-	TRBV29-1	many	TRBJ1-1	CSVEGDTRGSTEAFF	TGCAGCGTTGAAGGGGATACAAGGGGCTCCACTGAAGCTTTCTTT
-	TRBV7-9	many	TRBJ1-2	CASSLVTGILNYGYTF	TGTGCCAGCAGCTTAGTTACGGGCATCCTTAACTATGGCTACACCTTC
-	TRBV2	many	TRBJ2-4	CASSDPPVGAKNIQYF	TGTGCCAGCAGTGACCCCCCGGTTGGAGCCAAAAACATTCAGTACTTC
TRBD1	TRBV5-1	-	TRBJ1-6	CASSSLQGDSPLHF	TGCGCCAGCAGCTCTCTTCAGGGGGATTCACCCCTCCACTTT
-	TRBV7-2	many	TRBJ2-3	CASRLKGTTDTQYF	TGTGCCAGCAGGCTCAAGGGGACCACAGATACGCAGTATTTT
TRBD2	TRBV6-1	-	TRBJ2-2	CASSSRDYAGELFF	TGTGCCAGCAGTTCCCGGGACTACGCCGGGGAGCTGTTTTTT
TRBD2	TRBV4-1	-	TRBJ2-2	CASSQKRGGTGELFF	TGCGCCAGCAGCCAAAAGCGGGGGGGCACCGGGGAGCTGTTTTTT
TRBD2	TRBV11-2	many	TRBJ2-7	CASSFLAGTLPYEQYF	TGTGCCAGCAGCTTCCTAGCGGGGACACTCCCCTACGAGCAGTACTTC
-	TRBV6-5	many	TRBJ2-1	CASSYSSSDDNEQFF	TGTGCCAGCAGTTACTCTTCTAGCGATGACAATGAGCAGTTCTTC
TRBD1	TRBV27	few	TRBJ1-2	CASSLEGTEYGYTF	TGTGCCAGCAGTTTAGAGGGGACAGAATATGGCTACACCTTC
-	TRBV3-1	-	TRBJ1-2	CASSQEPGTHGYTF	TGTGCCAGCAGCCAAGAGCCGGGGACGCATGGCTACACCTTC
TRBD2	TRBV3-1	many	TRBJ2-5	CASSQRRTSGGANTQYF	TGTGCCAGCAGCCAACGACGGACTAGCGGGGGGGCTAATACCCAGTACTTC